The sequence of this T cell receptor beta chain was determined in a study of technical replicates of blood from four donors. The CDR3 is 13 residues long. Germline CDR1 and CDR2: SNHLY and FYNNEI. V lost 5 bases to trimming and J lost 6 bases, with 12 bases between them. Assay used: immunoSEQ multiplex PCR; TCRdb lists only in-frame clones, some missing. The repertoire includes some 80,000 clones, 96% of them detected once, and about 0.3% sits in the top ten. Sequencing used T cells isolated from PBMCs. This clonotype originated in a human donor in good health. V gene TRBV2 combines with J gene TRBJ2-3; D is uncertain. The CDR3 bases are TGTGCCAGCAGTATATTTGAGGTGGATACGCAGTATTTT. It specifies CASSIFEVDTQYF. The entire variable domain, with the rest obtained from reference TRBV2 and TRBJ2-3, is as follows: EPEVTQTPSHQVTQMGQEVILRCVPISNHLYFYWYRQILGQKVEFLVSFYNNEISEKSEIFDDQFSVERPDGSNFTLKIRSTKLEDSAMYFCASSIFEVDTQYFGPGTRLTVL.